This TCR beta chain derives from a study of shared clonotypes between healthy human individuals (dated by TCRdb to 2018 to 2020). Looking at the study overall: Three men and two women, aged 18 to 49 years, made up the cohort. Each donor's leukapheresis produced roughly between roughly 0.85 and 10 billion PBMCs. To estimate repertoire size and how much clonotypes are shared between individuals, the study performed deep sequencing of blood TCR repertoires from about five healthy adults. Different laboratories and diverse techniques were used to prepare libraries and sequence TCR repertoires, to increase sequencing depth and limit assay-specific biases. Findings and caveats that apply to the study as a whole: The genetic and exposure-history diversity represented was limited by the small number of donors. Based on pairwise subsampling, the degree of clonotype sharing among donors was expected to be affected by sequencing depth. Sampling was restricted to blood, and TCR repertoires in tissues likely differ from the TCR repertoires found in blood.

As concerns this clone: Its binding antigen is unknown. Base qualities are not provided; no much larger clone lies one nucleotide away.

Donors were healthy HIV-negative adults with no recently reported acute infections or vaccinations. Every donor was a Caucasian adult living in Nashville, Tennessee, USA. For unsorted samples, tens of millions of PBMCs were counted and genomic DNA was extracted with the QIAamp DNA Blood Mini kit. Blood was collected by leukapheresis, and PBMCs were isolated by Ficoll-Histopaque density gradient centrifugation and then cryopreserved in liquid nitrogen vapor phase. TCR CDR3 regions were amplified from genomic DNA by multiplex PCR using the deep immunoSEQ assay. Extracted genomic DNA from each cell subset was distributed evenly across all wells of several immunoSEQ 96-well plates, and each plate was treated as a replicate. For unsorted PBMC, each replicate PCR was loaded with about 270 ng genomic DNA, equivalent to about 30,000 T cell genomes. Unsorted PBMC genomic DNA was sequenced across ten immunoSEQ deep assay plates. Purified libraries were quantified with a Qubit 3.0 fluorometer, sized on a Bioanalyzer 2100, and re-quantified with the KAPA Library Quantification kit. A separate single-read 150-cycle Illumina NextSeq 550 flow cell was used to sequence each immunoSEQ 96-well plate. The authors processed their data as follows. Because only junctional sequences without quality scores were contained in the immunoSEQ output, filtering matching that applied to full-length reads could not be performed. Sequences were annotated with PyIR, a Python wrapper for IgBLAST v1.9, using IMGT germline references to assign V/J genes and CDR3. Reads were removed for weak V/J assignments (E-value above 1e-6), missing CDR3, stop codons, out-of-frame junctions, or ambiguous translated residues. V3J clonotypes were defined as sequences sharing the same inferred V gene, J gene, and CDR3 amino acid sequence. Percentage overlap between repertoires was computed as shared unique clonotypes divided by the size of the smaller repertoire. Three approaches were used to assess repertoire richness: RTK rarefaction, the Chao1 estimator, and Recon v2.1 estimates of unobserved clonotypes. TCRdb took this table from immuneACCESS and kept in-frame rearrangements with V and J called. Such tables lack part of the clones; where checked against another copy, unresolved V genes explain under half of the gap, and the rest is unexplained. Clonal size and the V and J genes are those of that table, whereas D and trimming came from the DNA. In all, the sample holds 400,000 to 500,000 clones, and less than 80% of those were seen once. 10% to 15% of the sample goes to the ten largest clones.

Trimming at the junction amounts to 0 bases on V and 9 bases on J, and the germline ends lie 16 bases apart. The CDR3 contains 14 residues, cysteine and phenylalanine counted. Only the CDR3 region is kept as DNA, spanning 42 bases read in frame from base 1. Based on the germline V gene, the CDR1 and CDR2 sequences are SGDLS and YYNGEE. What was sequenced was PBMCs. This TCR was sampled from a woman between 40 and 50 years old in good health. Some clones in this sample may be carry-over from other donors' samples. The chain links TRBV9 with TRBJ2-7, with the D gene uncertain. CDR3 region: CASSVDVVGYGQYF. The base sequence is TGTGCCAGCAGCGTAGATGTAGTCGGGTATGGGCAGTACTTC.